Below are 14 T cell receptor beta chains sequenced from a single sample in a study of beta chain features in type 1 diabetes. As every portion of the isolated RNA was reverse transcribed, the sequencing read expressed TCRB transcripts. Produced via immunoSEQ multiplex PCR; TCRdb's table is partial and in-frame only. The repertoire holds 330,000 or so clones, with around a fifth as singletons. The material sequenced was naive CD4+ T cells from blood. The receptors derive from a woman under 30 in good health.

This chain joins TRBV30 and TRBJ2-3; 7 bases align to TRBD1. Germline CDR1 and CDR2: GTSNPN and SVGIG (reference sequence). The V gene end was trimmed by 2 bases and the J gene end by 3 bases; junction bases not matched to a gene: 11. The CDR3 is made up of 16 amino acids. This CDR3 is CAWSTTGRFGTDTQYF. As DNA, the CDR3 is TGTGCCTGGAGTACGACAGGGCGGTTCGGTACAGATACGCAGTATTTT. The entire variable domain, with the rest obtained from reference TRBV30 and TRBJ2-3, is as follows: SQTIHQWPATLVQPVGSPLSLECTVEGTSNPNLYWYRQAAGRGLQLLFYSVGIGQISSEVPQNLSASRPQDRQFILSSKKLLLSDSGFYLCAWSTTGRFGTDTQYFGPGTRLTVL.

The rearrangement joins TRBV28 to TRBJ2-2; TRBD1 is a possible D gene (5 bases). V lost 4 bases, J lost 2 bases, and 8 bases lay in between. From germline, CDR1 is MDHEN and CDR2 SYDVKM. The CDR3 has 14 residues. In nucleotides, the CDR3 is TGTGCCAGCAGTTCTACAGGAAACACCGGGGAGCTGTTTTTT. Translation: CASSSTGNTGELFF.

CDR3 in DNA: TGTGCCAGCAGCGTAGAAGGGGCCACCTACAATGAGCAGTTCTTC. Protein sequence: CASSVEGATYNEQFF. The chain combines TRBV9 with TRBJ2-1; D perhaps matches TRBD1 (5 bases). CDR3 size: 15 residues. The V gene's germline CDR1 is SGDLS and CDR2 YYNGEE. V lost 0 bases, J lost 2 bases, and 9 bases lay in between. The full variable domain, rest sourced from reference TRBV9 and TRBJ2-1, is DSGVTQTPKHLITATGQRVTLRCSPRSGDLSVYWYQQSLDQGLQFLIQYYNGEERAKGNILERFSAQQFPDLHSELNLSSLELGDSALYFCASSVEGATYNEQFFGPGTRLTVL.

The chain has TRBV2 and TRBJ2-1; D uncertain. There are 12 residues in the CDR3. Germline V gene sequence: CDR1 SNHLY, CDR2 FYNNEI. The V and J ends lost 4 bases and 5 bases respectively, with 6 bases between them. The CDR3 spells CASSGSDNEQFF. CDR3 nucleotide sequence: TGTGCCAGCAGTGGGTCAGACAATGAGCAGTTCTTC. Complete variable domain (other parts from reference TRBV2 and TRBJ2-1): EPEVTQTPSHQVTQMGQEVILRCVPISNHLYFYWYRQILGQKVEFLVSFYNNEISEKSEIFDDQFSVERPDGSNFTLKIRSTKLEDSAMYFCASSGSDNEQFFGPGTRLTVL.

V and J are TRBV5-4 and TRBJ2-1, with D unclear. The CDR3 spans 16 residues. The V and J ends lost 5 bases and 0 bases respectively, with 15 bases between them. Germline CDR1 is SGHNT and CDR2 is YYREEE (reference sequence). The CDR3 DNA is TGTGCCAGCAGGGAAGGCGGCACACGCTCCTACAATGAGCAGTTCTTC. It specifies CASREGGTRSYNEQFF.

This clone was counted only a few times. The chain recombines TRBV19 with TRBJ2-3, with D possibly being TRBD2 (7 bases). In germline, CDR1 is LNHDA, CDR2 SQIVND (reference sequence). The CDR3 is made up of 15 amino acids. V lost 6 bases and J lost 0, with 13 bases in between. The CDR3 DNA follows: TGTGCCAGTAGAGCGGGACAACTTAGCACAGATACGCAGTATTTT. Translated: CASRAGQLSTDTQYF.

This clone was seen only a few times. This sequence joins TRBV30 and TRBJ1-1; the D gene is possibly TRBD1 (6 bases). Trimming removed 0 bases from V and 10 bases from J, with 21 bases in between. Germline CDR1 GTSNPN, CDR2 SVGIG (reference sequence). The CDR3 sequence is 15 residues long. The CDR3 here is CAWSVLRGRTGSAFF. The DNA of the CDR3 is TGTGCCTGGAGTGTACTACGGGGCCGTACAGGGTCAGCTTTCTTT. The full variable domain, with the rest looked up from reference TRBV30 and TRBJ1-1, is SQTIHQWPATLVQPVGSPLSLECTVEGTSNPNLYWYRQAAGRGLQLLFYSVGIGQISSEVPQNLSASRPQDRQFILSSKKLLLSDSGFYLCAWSVLRGRTGSAFFGQGTRLTVV.

V gene TRBV30 combines with J gene TRBJ1-2, with TRBD1 as a possible D gene (5 bases). Germline V gene lookup returns CDR1 GTSNPN and CDR2 SVGIG (reference sequence). V dropped 8 bases and J dropped 2 bases, with 15 bases sitting between them. The CDR3 runs to 13 residues. CDR3: CAGGKGTNYGYTF. The CDR3 nucleotides read TGTGCCGGGGGGAAAGGGACGAACTATGGCTACACCTTC.

The rearrangement uses TRBV6-6 and TRBJ1-1; 9 bases map to TRBD1. Germline V gene lookup returns CDR1 MNHNY and CDR2 SVGAGI (reference sequence). V shed 7 bases and J 3 bases; nucleotides not matched to a gene: 9. CDR3 length: 15 amino acids. CDR3 loop: CASTLRDRDYTEAFF. In nucleotides, the CDR3 is TGTGCCAGCACCCTACGGGACAGGGATTACACTGAAGCTTTCTTT.

V is TRBV30 and J is TRBJ2-2; D not resolved. This CDR3 region has 14 residues. Trimming stripped 1 base from V and 5 bases from J, with 11 bases between. Germline assignment: CDR1 GTSNPN and CDR2 SVGIG (reference sequence). The CDR3 protein is CAWSGGLGTGELFF. CDR3 in DNA: TGTGCCTGGAGTGGCGGCCTAGGAACCGGGGAGCTGTTTTTT.

The rearrangement links TRBV7-2 to TRBJ2-4, with D uncertain. The CDR3 runs to 15 residues. Looked up from germline, CDR1 is SGHTA and CDR2 is FQGNSA. V lost 5 bases to trimming and J lost 0 bases, with 11 bases between them. CDR3 bases: TGTGCCAGCAGCCCCGGTATCCTAGCCAAAAACATTCAGTACTTC. This codes for CASSPGILAKNIQYF.

This clone was observed a handful of times. J is TRBJ1-1 and V is TRBV12-5, with 9 bases lining up with TRBD1. V gave up 5 bases and J gave up 6 bases; unmatched junction bases: 7. The CDR3 is 14 amino acids. CDR1 and CDR2 (germline): LGHNT, FRNRAP. CDR3 DNA: TGTGCTAGTGGTCAAGGACAGGGGAAGCCTGAAGCTTTCTTT. Protein product: CASGQGQGKPEAFF.

The CDR3 region is CASSQDRSGIDNEQFF. CDR3 nucleotide sequence: TGCGCCAGCAGCCAAGATCGCAGCGGGATCGACAATGAGCAGTTCTTC. The genes are TRBV4-1 and TRBJ2-1, with TRBD2 matching 7 bases. J was trimmed by 5 bases and V by 0 bases; bases with no gene match: 7. CDR1 MGHRA and CDR2 YSYEKL come from the germline V gene. The CDR3 length is 16 residues.

The chain's CDR3 is CASSRLVAGASHNEQFF. CDR3 sequence (DNA): TGTGCCAGCAGCCGACTAGTAGCGGGGGCCAGCCACAATGAGCAGTTCTTC. The rearrangement links TRBV7-2 to TRBJ2-1; 9 bases line up with TRBD2. Germline trimming cut 5 bases from V and 5 bases from J; bases unmatched to any gene: 13. The CDR3 has 17 residues. From germline, CDR1 is SGHTA and CDR2 FQGNSA. Full variable domain (remainder filled in from reference TRBV7-2 and TRBJ2-1): GAGVSQSPSNKVTEKGKDVELRCDPISGHTALYWYRQSLGQGLEFLIYFQGNSAPDKSGLPSDRFSAERTGGSVSTLTIQRTQQEDSAVYLCASSRLVAGASHNEQFFGPGTRLTVL.